The rows below give T cell receptor beta chains drawn from one sample of a study of blood T cell repertoires in COVID-19. Profiling relied on immunoSEQ multiplex PCR, and the TCRdb table lists in-frame clones only, not all of them. The table has 150,000 to 200,000 clones, around 90% seen once. The sample taken for sequencing was PBMCs or T cells enriched from blood (not recorded which). These receptor sequences come from a woman younger than 30 who had recovered from COVID-19. The CDR3 runs from the conserved cysteine through the conserved F or W. The order of the fields is D gene, clone size, V gene, J gene, CDR3 protein, CDR3 DNA. A D gene is named only where the DNA matches it firmly. Not all rows give a size; the values are once, few, many and, for expanded clones, a class.

d_call: NA; clone_size: NA; v_call: TRBV7-3; j_call: TRBJ2-1; cdr3_aa: CASSPAGMGFNEQFF; cdr3_nt: TGTGCCAGCAGCCCGGCGGGCATGGGGTTCAATGAGCAGTTCTTC
d_call: NA; clone_size: NA; v_call: TRBV10-3; j_call: TRBJ1-1; cdr3_aa: CAISGGWQGRNTEAFF; cdr3_nt: TGTGCCATCAGTGGGGGATGGCAAGGGAGGAACACTGAAGCTTTCTTT
d_call: TRBD1; clone_size: NA; v_call: TRBV7-2; j_call: TRBJ2-1; cdr3_aa: CASSSSGQGNEQFF; cdr3_nt: TGTGCCAGCAGCTCCTCGGGACAGGGGAATGAGCAGTTCTTC
d_call: TRBD1; clone_size: NA; v_call: TRBV7-6; j_call: TRBJ1-3; cdr3_aa: CASSSGQSSGNTIYF; cdr3_nt: TGTGCCAGCAGCTCGGGACAGAGCTCTGGAAACACCATATATTTT
d_call: TRBD1; clone_size: NA; v_call: TRBV7-9; j_call: TRBJ1-1; cdr3_aa: CASRMTGQDEAFF; cdr3_nt: TGTGCCAGCAGAATGACGGGACAGGATGAAGCTTTCTTT
d_call: NA; clone_size: NA; v_call: TRBV6-5; j_call: TRBJ1-4; cdr3_aa: CASGSNQRANEKLFF; cdr3_nt: TGTGCCAGCGGCAGCAATCAACGGGCTAATGAAAAACTGTTTTTT
d_call: TRBD2; clone_size: NA; v_call: TRBV7-3; j_call: TRBJ2-7; cdr3_aa: CASSSGTSGEQYF; cdr3_nt: TGTGCCAGCAGCTCTGGGACTAGCGGCGAGCAGTACTTC
d_call: NA; clone_size: NA; v_call: TRBV11-2; j_call: TRBJ2-1; cdr3_aa: CASWGFREQFF; cdr3_nt: TGTGCCAGCTGGGGCTTTCGAGAGCAGTTCTTC
d_call: NA; clone_size: NA; v_call: TRBV5-1; j_call: TRBJ1-5; cdr3_aa: CASSLGQGKHQPQHF; cdr3_nt: TGCGCCAGCAGCTTGGGCCAGGGTAAGCATCAGCCCCAGCATTTT
d_call: TRBD1; clone_size: many; v_call: TRBV9; j_call: TRBJ1-2; cdr3_aa: CASTRDSGYTF; cdr3_nt: TGTGCCAGCACCCGGGACAGTGGCTACACCTTC
d_call: TRBD1; clone_size: NA; v_call: TRBV19; j_call: TRBJ1-5; cdr3_aa: CASRDRGRSEYQPQHF; cdr3_nt: TGTGCCAGCCGGGACAGGGGTAGGAGTGAGTATCAGCCCCAGCATTTT
d_call: NA; clone_size: NA; v_call: TRBV30; j_call: TRBJ2-6; cdr3_aa: CAWSFPGHGDVLTF; cdr3_nt: TGTGCCTGGAGCTTTCCGGGACACGGGGACGTCCTGACTTTC
d_call: TRBD2; clone_size: NA; v_call: TRBV5-1; j_call: TRBJ2-5; cdr3_aa: CASSFGRGGETQETQYF; cdr3_nt: TGCGCCAGCAGCTTTGGGCGGGGGGGAGAAACACAAGAGACCCAGTACTTC
d_call: NA; clone_size: NA; v_call: TRBV7-9; j_call: TRBJ1-4; cdr3_aa: CASSSGRTRATNEKLFF; cdr3_nt: TGTGCCAGCAGCTCCGGGAGGACACGTGCAACTAATGAAAAACTGTTTTTT
d_call: TRBD1; clone_size: once; v_call: TRBV10-3; j_call: TRBJ1-2; cdr3_aa: CAISELGQSEQGYGYTF; cdr3_nt: TGTGCCATCAGTGAGTTGGGACAGTCAGAACAGGGCTATGGCTACACCTTC
d_call: TRBD1; clone_size: NA; v_call: TRBV10-3; j_call: TRBJ2-7; cdr3_aa: CAISEGLTGDDEQYF; cdr3_nt: TGTGCCATCAGTGAGGGATTGACAGGGGACGACGAGCAGTACTTC
d_call: NA; clone_size: NA; v_call: TRBV19; j_call: TRBJ2-5; cdr3_aa: CASSNIGGSRETQYF; cdr3_nt: TGTGCCAGTAGCAACATAGGCGGGTCCAGGGAGACCCAGTACTTC
d_call: NA; clone_size: few; v_call: TRBV11-2; j_call: TRBJ1-1; cdr3_aa: CASSPDSYEAFF; cdr3_nt: TGTGCCAGCAGCCCGGACAGCTACGAAGCTTTCTTT
d_call: NA; clone_size: few; v_call: TRBV6-5; j_call: TRBJ2-7; cdr3_aa: CASSPLYEQYF; cdr3_nt: TGTGCCAGCAGTCCTTTGTACGAGCAGTACTTC
d_call: TRBD1; clone_size: NA; v_call: TRBV28; j_call: TRBJ1-1; cdr3_aa: CASSSQTGMFTEAFF; cdr3_nt: TGTGCCAGCAGTTCGCAGACAGGGATGTTCACTGAAGCTTTCTTT
d_call: NA; clone_size: NA; v_call: TRBV30; j_call: TRBJ1-1; cdr3_aa: CAWSLETGGAFF; cdr3_nt: TGTGCCTGGAGCCTAGAGACCGGGGGAGCTTTCTTT
d_call: TRBD1; clone_size: once; v_call: TRBV29-1; j_call: TRBJ1-6; cdr3_aa: CSVGQGNNSPLHF; cdr3_nt: TGCAGCGTTGGACAGGGCAACAATTCACCCCTCCACTTT
d_call: TRBD1; clone_size: few; v_call: TRBV27; j_call: TRBJ1-6; cdr3_aa: CASSPRTGVNSPLHF; cdr3_nt: TGTGCCAGCAGTCCAAGGACAGGAGTTAATTCACCCCTCCACTTT
d_call: NA; clone_size: NA; v_call: TRBV7-2; j_call: TRBJ2-3; cdr3_aa: CASSSPPLTDTQYF; cdr3_nt: TGTGCCAGCAGCTCCCCTCCTCTGACAGATACGCAGTATTTT
d_call: TRBD1; clone_size: NA; v_call: TRBV18; j_call: TRBJ2-5; cdr3_aa: CASSQPDRVLYF; cdr3_nt: TGTGCCAGCTCACAACCGGACAGGGTTCTTTACTTC